Listed here are 23 T cell receptor beta chains from one sample, sequenced in a study of blood T cell repertoires in COVID-19. Generated by immunoSEQ multiplex PCR, the TCRdb table keeps only in-frame clones and is missing some. This sample yields roughly 300,000 clones, of which less than 90% are seen a single time; under 1.3% belongs to the top ten. The sequenced material came from PBMCs or T cells enriched from blood (not recorded which). These receptors were collected from a woman under 40 who had recovered from COVID-19.

CDR3 loop: CASSQGQGWNSPLHF. The CDR3 DNA reads as TGCGCCAGCAGCCAAGGGCAGGGGTGGAATTCACCCCTCCACTTT. This chain connects TRBV4-3 to TRBJ1-6, with D perhaps matching TRBD1 (6 bases). Germline V gene sequence: CDR1 LGHNA, CDR2 YSLEER. The CDR3 runs to 15 residues. Deletions cut 1 base from V and 7 bases from J, with 11 bases between.

The gene calls are TRBV4-3 and TRBJ1-6, with D tentatively TRBD1 (6 bases). CDR3 length: 15 amino acids. Per germline, CDR1 LGHNA and CDR2 YSLEER. The ends were cut back, 0 bases at V and 10 bases at J, with 13 bases in the middle. CDR3 residues: CASSQDLSGTSPLHF. The DNA for the CDR3 is TGCGCCAGCAGCCAAGACCTTTCAGGGACATCACCCCTCCACTTT.

The chain has TRBV5-1 and TRBJ2-5; 12 bases are a match to TRBD2. The germline gives CDR1 SGHRS, CDR2 YFSETQ. This CDR3 contains 15 residues. The V gene end was trimmed by 4 bases and the J gene end by 3 bases; junction bases not matched to a gene: 4. The CDR3 sequence: CASSTRLAGEETQYF. The DNA of the CDR3 is TGCGCCAGCAGCACCCGACTAGCGGGGGAAGAGACCCAGTACTTC.

V is TRBV24-1 and J is TRBJ2-1; D not resolved. Germline V gives CDR1 KGHDR, CDR2 SFDVKD. This CDR3 contains 16 residues. V lost 3 bases and J 1 base, leaving 12 bases between the germline ends. This CDR3 is CATSDVTAGSYNEQFF. The CDR3 bases are TGTGCCACCAGTGATGTTACCGCCGGGTCCTACAATGAGCAGTTCTTC.

The CDR3 coding sequence is TGTGCCAGCAGCCAAGACGGTATCGGGACCCAGCATTTT. Residues: CASSQDGIGTQHF. The chain combines TRBV3-1 (or the pseudogene TRBV3-2) with TRBJ1-5, with D unclear. The length of the CDR3 is 13 residues. CDR1 is LGHDT and CDR2 is YNNKEL in the germline V gene (reference sequence). With 0 bases removed from V and 11 bases from J, the gap between germline ends came to 11 bases.

The V gene is TRBV18, the J gene TRBJ2-5; TRBD1 aligns across 8 bases. This CDR3 is built from 16 residues. With 3 bases clipped from V and 5 bases from J, the junction kept 11 bases outside the gene matches. CDR1 is KGHSH and CDR2 is LQKENI in the germline V gene. The CDR3 DNA reads TGTGCCAGCTCACCCAGGCCCTCAGGGGGCCAGGAGACCCAGTACTTC. Translated: CASSPRPSGGQETQYF.

The J gene is TRBJ2-5, the V gene TRBV3-1 (or the pseudogene TRBV3-2); 9 bases are shared with TRBD2. The CDR3 contains 15 residues. Germline-derived CDR1 and CDR2 are LGHDT and YNNKEL (reference sequence). V shed 4 bases, J shed 1 base, and the junction held 4 bases outside the gene matches. The chain's CDR3 is CASSRPSGVQETQYF. The CDR3 DNA reads TGTGCCAGCAGCCGTCCTAGCGGGGTCCAAGAGACCCAGTACTTC.

V usage is TRBV2 and J usage is TRBJ1-1; maybe TRBD1 (5 bases). The CDR3 extends over 14 amino acids. Germline V gene sequence: CDR1 SNHLY, CDR2 FYNNEI. Deletions cut 2 bases from V and 1 base from J, with 8 bases between. This CDR3 reads CASSEWGENTEAFF. CDR3 sequence (DNA): TGTGCCAGCAGTGAATGGGGGGAGAACACTGAAGCTTTCTTT.

V is TRBV6-1 and J is TRBJ1-2; weak D call: TRBD1 (5 bases). Trimming pared 2 bases from V and 0 bases from J, leaving 13 bases between. Looked up from germline, CDR1 is MNHNS and CDR2 is SASEGT. The length of the CDR3 is 16 residues. The DNA for the CDR3 is TGTGCCAGCAGTGAACTAACGGGGGGAACTAACTATGGCTACACCTTC. As protein: CASSELTGGTNYGYTF.

Only one count was recorded for this clone. This chain joins TRBV30 and TRBJ1-3; the D is unclear. CDR3 size: 12 residues. The V end lost 2 bases, the J end lost 5 bases, and 7 bases lay between the germline ends. Germline assignment: CDR1 GTSNPN and CDR2 SVGIG (reference sequence). Here the CDR3 reads CAWSPSRNTIYF. The CDR3, as DNA: TGTGCCTGGAGTCCAAGCCGAAACACCATATATTTT.

In this sample, this clone turned up once. This rearrangement joins TRBV7-8 to TRBJ1-2; no firm D call. The ends were cut back, 0 bases at V and 2 bases at J, with 7 bases in the middle. This CDR3 has 14 amino acids. From germline, CDR1 is SGHVS and CDR2 FQNEAQ. The CDR3 coding sequence is TGTGCCAGCAGCTTAGCTGCGGTAAACTATGGCTACACCTTC. Translated: CASSLAAVNYGYTF.

The CDR3 DNA is TGTGCCAGCAGCCCACGGGGTGGCGGGACGGACACCATATATTTT. This codes for CASSPRGGGTDTIYF. The chain has TRBV7-6 and TRBJ1-3, with D maybe TRBD1 (5 bases). CDR3 size: 15 residues. V was cut by 5 bases and J by 8 bases, with 19 bases left in between. Germline loops: CDR1 SGHVS, CDR2 FNYEAQ.

The chain uses TRBV3-1 (or the pseudogene TRBV3-2) and TRBJ1-2; possibly TRBD1 for D (5 bases). Germline assignment: CDR1 LGHDT and CDR2 YNNKEL (reference sequence). V was pared by 0 bases and J by 0 bases, with 17 bases between. There are 18 residues in the CDR3. DNA of the CDR3: TGTGCCAGCAGCCAAGATCTGAGAGGGGCGGGAGCTAACTATGGCTACACCTTC. Translating it yields CASSQDLRGAGANYGYTF.

The genes are TRBV28 and TRBJ2-2, with D possibly matching TRBD2 (7 bases). V was pared by 4 bases and J by 6 bases, with 18 bases between. Germline V gives CDR1 MDHEN, CDR2 SYDVKM. This CDR3 region has 16 residues. The CDR3 nucleotides read TGTGCCAGCAGTTCGTGGGAGGGGGTACTCCCCGGGGAGCTGTTTTTT. Residues: CASSSWEGVLPGELFF.

The chain couples TRBV7-9 to TRBJ1-2; D is uncertain. Trimming took 5 bases from V and 0 from J, leaving 13 bases between them. Looked up from germline, CDR1 is SEHNR and CDR2 is FQNEAQ (reference sequence). The CDR3 loop spans 15 amino acids. CDR3 sequence (DNA): TGTGCCAGCAGCACTAGAGGGATCGCTAACTATGGCTACACCTTC. Encoded protein: CASSTRGIANYGYTF.

This chain joins TRBV19 and TRBJ2-7; D perhaps matches TRBD1 (5 bases). There are 13 residues in the CDR3. Germline V gives CDR1 LNHDA, CDR2 SQIVND (reference sequence). The V and J ends lost 4 bases and 0 bases respectively, with 7 bases between them. The CDR3 sequence is CASSNRLSYEQYF. The CDR3 DNA is TGTGCCAGTAGTAACAGGCTCTCCTACGAGCAGTACTTC.

The chain carries TRBV6-5 and TRBJ1-1, with D perhaps TRBD1 (6 bases). V lost 2 bases to trimming and J lost 2 bases, with 12 bases between them. CDR1 is MNHEY and CDR2 is SVGAGI in the germline V gene. The CDR3 consists of 15 residues. The CDR3 loop is CASSYEAGVNTEAFF. In DNA form, the CDR3 reads TGTGCCAGCAGTTACGAGGCAGGGGTAAACACTGAAGCTTTCTTT.

V usage is TRBV7-2 and J usage is TRBJ2-5; TRBD2 aligns across 10 bases. Germline V CDR1 and CDR2: SGHTA, FQGNSA. The junction had 8 bases not matched to a gene; V was cut back by 5 bases and J by 5 bases. CDR3 length: 15 amino acids. In nucleotides, the CDR3 is TGTGCCAGCAGCCCCCGACCGGGACTAGCGGAGACCCAGTACTTC. This codes for CASSPRPGLAETQYF. Complete variable domain (other parts from reference TRBV7-2 and TRBJ2-5): GAGVSQSPSNKVTEKGKDVELRCDPISGHTALYWYRQSLGQGLEFLIYFQGNSAPDKSGLPSDRFSAERTGGSVSTLTIQRTQQEDSAVYLCASSPRPGLAETQYFGPGTRLLVL.

The chain links TRBV6-5 to TRBJ2-7, with D tentatively TRBD2 (6 bases). The CDR3 is 13 residues long. CDR1 is MNHEY and CDR2 is SVGAGI in the germline V gene. Trimming stripped 5 bases from V and 3 bases from J, with 11 bases between. The CDR3 spells CASSLEEGYEQYF. The CDR3 DNA reads as TGTGCCAGCAGTCTAGAGGAGGGCTACGAGCAGTACTTC.

The chain couples TRBV7-8 to TRBJ1-2; D unresolved. V was clipped by 5 bases and J by 2 bases, with 18 bases between them. CDR1 is SGHVS, CDR2 FQNEAQ, per germline. This CDR3 contains 16 residues. The CDR3 DNA reads TGTGCCAGCAGCCGAACGGTGGCAGGCGCCAACTATGGCTACACCTTC. It codes for CASSRTVAGANYGYTF.

The rearrangement links TRBV30 to TRBJ1-1; a weak D match, TRBD1 (5 bases). Germline assignment: CDR1 GTSNPN and CDR2 SVGIG (reference sequence). V gave up 6 bases and J gave up 3 bases, with 8 bases separating them. The CDR3 spans 11 residues. The CDR3 DNA follows: TGTGCCTGTCAGGGTGACACTGAAGCTTTCTTT. Encoded protein: CACQGDTEAFF.

The rearrangement joins TRBV15 to TRBJ2-5, with a tentative D call TRBD2 (6 bases). V lost 0 bases, J lost 4 bases, and 9 bases lay in between. Germline values: CDR1 LNHNV, CDR2 YYDKDF (reference sequence). CDR3 size: 14 residues. CDR3 residues: CATSRDLGGETQYF. CDR3 sequence (DNA): TGTGCCACCAGCAGAGATTTGGGGGGAGAGACCCAGTACTTC.

This sequence joins TRBV12-3 or TRBV12-4 and TRBJ2-5; TRBD1 might be the D (5 bases). The V and J ends lost 4 bases and 3 bases respectively, with 9 bases between them. The CDR3 covers 13 residues. The CDR3 nucleotides read TGTGCCAGCAGTTCGCAGGGCAAAGAGACCCAGTACTTC. Translation gives CASSSQGKETQYF.